The 25 T cell receptor beta chains below come from one sample, sequenced in a study of cytomegalovirus exposure and HLA in healthy donors. The protocol was immunoSEQ multiplex PCR, while the TCRdb copy is restricted to in-frame clones and leaves out a portion. The sample lists approximately 160,000 clones; around 90% were seen once. The sequenced material came from PBMCs. The source of these receptors is a woman aged 18-29 years in good health and CMV-seropositive.

A single count supports this clone. The rearrangement uses TRBV9 and TRBJ2-7; a weak D match, TRBD1 (8 bases). The CDR3 has 17 amino acids. Trimming stripped 3 bases from V and 0 bases from J, with 19 bases between. Germline CDR1 reads SGDLS; CDR2 reads YYNGEE. CDR3 sequence reads: CASSAHGQGLSSYEQYF. CDR3 nucleotides: TGTGCCAGCAGCGCCCACGGACAGGGACTAAGCTCCTACGAGCAGTACTTC.

This rearrangement joins TRBV7-9 to TRBJ1-6, with 7 bases identical to TRBD1. The CDR3 totals 13 residues. After removal of 7 bases from V and 9 bases from J, the junction contained 6 bases not matched to a gene. Germline V gene data show CDR1 as SEHNR and CDR2 as FQNEAQ (reference sequence). The CDR3 nucleotides are TGTGCCAGCACCGGGACAGATTCTTCACCCCTCCACTTT. The encoded protein is CASTGTDSSPLHF.

This clone was observed a few times. V and J are TRBV6-5 and TRBJ2-5; TRBD1 matches 7 bases. The CDR3 length is 14 residues. V lost 6 bases and J lost 2; bases outside the gene matches: 6. Germline CDR1 MNHEY, CDR2 SVGAGI. DNA for the CDR3: TGTGCCAGCAGCCTGGGACAGCTACAAGAGACCCAGTACTTC. This codes for CASSLGQLQETQYF.

The J gene is TRBJ2-7, the V gene TRBV28; 13 positions agree with TRBD2. CDR1 is MDHEN and CDR2 is SYDVKM in the germline V gene. This CDR3 contains 16 residues. Trimming took 2 bases from V and 3 from J; bases not matched to a gene: 4. CDR3 DNA: TGTGCCAGCAGTTTACTTGGGACTAGCGGGAACTACGAGCAGTACTTC. Translating gives CASSLLGTSGNYEQYF. The full variable domain, completed using reference TRBV28 and TRBJ2-7, is DVKVTQSSRYLVKRTGEKVFLECVQDMDHENMFWYRQDPGLGLRLIYFSYDVKMKEKGDIPEGYSVSREKKERFSLILESASTNQTSMYLCASSLLGTSGNYEQYFGPGTRLTVT.

This chain connects TRBV29-1 to TRBJ1-1; 9 bases match TRBD1. The CDR3 loop spans 15 amino acids. V trimming: 6 bases; J trimming: 1 base; junction bases outside the gene matches: 9. Germline lookup yields CDR1 SQVTM and CDR2 ANQGSEA. CDR3 region: CSVQDRTGENTEAFF. CDR3 sequence (DNA): TGCAGCGTCCAAGATAGGACAGGGGAGAACACTGAAGCTTTCTTT. Complete variable domain (other parts from reference TRBV29-1 and TRBJ1-1): SAVISQKPSRDICQRGTSLTIQCQVDSQVTMMFWYRQQPGQSLTLIATANQGSEATYESGFVIDKFPISRPNLTFSTLTVSNMSPEDSSIYLCSVQDRTGENTEAFFGQGTRLTVV.

V usage is TRBV7-9 and J usage is TRBJ2-7, with 7 bases lining up with TRBD2. The germline V gene has CDR1 SEHNR and CDR2 FQNEAQ (reference sequence). Trimming took 6 bases from V and 5 from J; bases not matched to a gene: 13. The CDR3 extends over 15 amino acids. CDR3 nucleotides: TGTGCCAGCAGACACGGTGGTGGCGGGAGTGACGAGCAGTACTTC. It specifies CASRHGGGGSDEQYF.

The CDR3 sequence: CASSRVTTGYTDTQYF. CDR3 bases: TGCGCCAGCAGCCGGGTAACGACGGGATACACAGATACGCAGTATTTT. The chain carries TRBV4-3 and TRBJ2-3; TRBD2 is a possible D gene (5 bases). The CDR3 is made up of 16 amino acids. CDR1 and CDR2 (germline): LGHNA, YSLEER. V was pared by 4 bases and J by 2 bases, with 16 bases between.

For the CDR3, the DNA is TGTGCCAGCAGTGGCGGGACAGCATACTACGAGCAGTACTTC. Protein product: CASSGGTAYYEQYF. The genes are TRBV27 and TRBJ2-7, with a tentative D call TRBD1 (7 bases). The V end was cut by 5 bases, the J end by 3 bases, with 14 bases between. Germline V lookup: CDR1 MNHEY, CDR2 SMNVEV (reference sequence). The CDR3 contains 14 residues.

CDR3 sequence reads: CASRQGTLLDSPLHF. For the CDR3, the DNA is TGTGCCAGCAGACAGGGGACCTTACTCGATTCACCCCTCCACTTT. The J gene is TRBJ1-6, the V gene TRBV27; 7 bases fit TRBD1. V shed 6 bases, J shed 8 bases, and the junction held 10 bases outside the gene matches. This CDR3 is 15 amino acids long. Germline V gives CDR1 MNHEY, CDR2 SMNVEV (reference sequence).

The V and J genes are TRBV2 and TRBJ1-5; a weak D match, TRBD1 (5 bases). The CDR3 length is 14 residues. Per germline, CDR1 SNHLY and CDR2 FYNNEI. V dropped 3 bases and J dropped 3 bases, with 9 bases sitting between them. CDR3 DNA: TGTGCCAGCAGTGACATCAGGGACAATCAGCCCCAGCATTTT. Translated: CASSDIRDNQPQHF.

The V and J genes are TRBV9 and TRBJ2-7; 10 bases fit TRBD1. CDR3 length: 14 residues. Germline V gives CDR1 SGDLS, CDR2 YYNGEE. With V trimmed by 4 bases and J by 2 bases, 3 bases remained unmatched. In DNA, the CDR3 is TGTGCCAGCAGCATCGGGACAGGGGCCTACGAGCAGTACTTC. Protein sequence: CASSIGTGAYEQYF.

The gene calls are TRBV5-6 and TRBJ1-1; D not resolved. The CDR3 consists of 15 residues. From germline, CDR1 is SGHDT and CDR2 YYEEEE. V was shortened by 4 bases and J by 0 bases, with 13 bases between the two germline ends. The CDR3 region is CASSRSAPMNTEAFF. The CDR3 DNA reads as TGTGCCAGCAGCCGTAGTGCGCCCATGAACACTGAAGCTTTCTTT.

V gene TRBV2 combines with J gene TRBJ1-3, with D possibly being TRBD1 (5 bases). Per germline, CDR1 SNHLY and CDR2 FYNNEI. The length of the CDR3 is 15 residues. V gave up 5 bases and J gave up 2 bases, with 13 bases separating them. The DNA of the CDR3 is TGTGCCAGCAGTACGGGACTGAAGCCTGGAAACACCATATATTTT. As protein: CASSTGLKPGNTIYF.

The gene calls are TRBV5-6 and TRBJ2-1; 11 nucleotides match TRBD2. The germline V gene has CDR1 SGHDT and CDR2 YYEEEE. The CDR3 sequence is 16 residues long. V lost 0 bases to trimming and J lost 3 bases; unmatched junction nucleotides: 2. The CDR3 protein is CASSLVAGGNYNEQFF. CDR3 sequence (DNA): TGTGCCAGCAGCTTGGTAGCGGGGGGGAACTACAATGAGCAGTTCTTC.

The chain couples TRBV28 to TRBJ2-7; 11 positions agree with TRBD2. This CDR3 is 16 amino acids long. V dropped 3 bases and J dropped 3; count of bases not matched to a gene: 7. CDR1 is MDHEN and CDR2 is SYDVKM in the germline V gene. The CDR3 here is CASSLILAGGLYEQYF. CDR3 nucleotide sequence: TGTGCCAGCAGTTTGATCCTAGCGGGAGGACTCTACGAGCAGTACTTC.

CDR3 loop: CASSSPYEQYF. CDR3 bases: TGTGCCAGCAGCAGCCCCTACGAGCAGTACTTC. The gene calls are TRBV5-5 and TRBJ2-7; D uncertain. The CDR3 runs 11 residues. V lost 4 bases and J lost 2, with 4 bases in between. Germline V gene data show CDR1 as SGHKS and CDR2 as YYEKEE (reference sequence). The full variable domain, completed using reference TRBV5-5 and TRBJ2-7, is DAGVTQSPTHLIKTRGQQVTLRCSPISGHKSVSWYQQVLGQGPQFIFQYYEKEERGRGNFPDRFSARQFPNYSSELNVNALLLGDSALYLCASSSPYEQYFGPGTRLTVT.

The rearrangement joins TRBV25-1 to TRBJ2-3, with D possibly being TRBD2 (6 bases). V lost 2 bases and J lost 1, with 19 bases in between. CDR3 length equals 18 residues. Germline lookup yields CDR1 MGHDK and CDR2 SYGVNS. This CDR3 reads CASSELRGRLTRTDTQYF. The CDR3 nucleotides are TGTGCCAGCAGTGAACTGCGGGGCAGACTAACCCGCACAGATACGCAGTATTTT.

J is TRBJ2-1 and V is TRBV7-9; D is possibly TRBD2 (6 bases). CDR1 is SEHNR and CDR2 is FQNEAQ in the germline V gene (reference sequence). V lost 1 base and J lost 7, with 14 bases in between. This CDR3 is built from 15 residues. CDR3: CASSLEYGGENEQFF. The CDR3 nucleotides read TGTGCCAGCAGCTTAGAGTACGGGGGAGAGAATGAGCAGTTCTTC.

The V gene is TRBV6-5, the J gene TRBJ2-7; 8 bases match TRBD1. Germline CDR1 and CDR2: MNHEY and SVGAGI. There are 14 residues in the CDR3. V was pared by 6 bases and J by 0 bases, with 4 bases of the junction left unmatched. This CDR3 reads CASRRDRSSYEQYF. The CDR3 coding sequence is TGTGCCAGCAGGCGGGACAGGAGCTCCTACGAGCAGTACTTC.

CDR3 DNA sequence: TGTGCCAGCAGTTACCTGGGACCGCGGGGAGAGACCCAGTACTTC. This gives the protein CASSYLGPRGETQYF. The chain uses TRBV6-5 and TRBJ2-5; D may be TRBD2 (6 bases). The CDR3 runs 15 residues. Germline V gives CDR1 MNHEY, CDR2 SVGAGI. V lost 2 bases and J 4 bases, leaving 14 bases between the germline ends.

This chain links TRBV10-2 with TRBJ1-5; no reliable D call. The CDR3 spans 13 residues. V lost 6 bases to trimming and J lost 0 bases, with 6 bases between them. The germline V gene has CDR1 WSHSY and CDR2 SAAADI. The CDR3 DNA sequence: TGCGCCAGCAGAAGCAATAGCAATCAGCCCCAGCATTTT. This codes for CASRSNSNQPQHF.

This rearrangement joins TRBV4-1 to TRBJ1-4; 7 bases align to TRBD1. The V gene end was trimmed by 4 bases and the J gene end by 5 bases; junction bases not matched to a gene: 7. CDR3 length: 15 residues. In germline, CDR1 is MGHRA, CDR2 YSYEKL. The DNA for the CDR3 is TGCGCCAGCAGCCCCTACAGGGGTCCGAATGAAAAACTGTTTTTT. Translating gives CASSPYRGPNEKLFF.

The rearrangement links TRBV19 to TRBJ2-1; the D gene is possibly TRBD2 (5 bases). The CDR3 consists of 13 residues. CDR1 LNHDA and CDR2 SQIVND come from the germline V gene (reference sequence). Trimming removed 5 bases at V and 7 bases at J, with 12 bases between. The DNA for the CDR3 is TGTGCCAGTAGTCTCCGGACGGGGAATGAGCAGTTCTTC. This encodes CASSLRTGNEQFF.

The genes are TRBV5-1 and TRBJ1-5; no reliable D call. Trimming took 0 bases from V and 2 from J, leaving 12 bases between them. This CDR3 comprises 16 residues. Germline CDR1 reads SGHRS; CDR2 reads YFSETQ. This CDR3 is CASSLDGETGNQPQHF. CDR3 in DNA: TGCGCCAGCAGCTTGGATGGGGAGACGGGCAATCAGCCCCAGCATTTT.

This sequence joins TRBV5-1 and TRBJ2-1; unclear D gene. Germline values: CDR1 SGHRS, CDR2 YFSETQ. The V gene lost 0 bases and the J gene lost 9 bases, with 4 bases spanning the gap. The CDR3 loop spans 11 amino acids. DNA of the CDR3: TGCGCCAGCAGCTTGGTGCGTGAGCAGTTCTTC. Its protein product is CASSLVREQFF.